The subject of this entry is one T cell receptor beta chain. Its specificity is unknown. The data derive from a study of T cells in tuberculosis. Overall study results and limits: Active tuberculosis patients had shorter CDR3-alpha; the beta difference was nonsignificant. Active tuberculosis alpha repertoires lay closer to GMM-specific TCRs than controls'.

Germline CDR1 MRHNA, CDR2 SNTAGT. This CDR3 is 15 amino acids long. Trimming removed 0 bases from V and 6 bases from J, with 12 bases in between. Using immunoSEQ multiplex PCR, the repertoire was profiled, and TCRdb retains in-frame clones only, with some absent. This table holds roughly 34,000 clones, around 97% found once. This sequence originates from a donor aged 5-35 years with latent tuberculosis or without tuberculosis infection. The chain has TRBV6-4 and TRBJ2-1, with D perhaps TRBD1 (6 bases). Material: PBMCs. The CDR3 sequence: CASSDSEGESNEQFF. In DNA form, the CDR3 reads TGTGCCAGCAGTGACTCCGAGGGGGAGTCCAATGAGCAGTTCTTC.